The 5 T cell receptor beta chains below all came from one sample that was sequenced in a study of blood T cell repertoires in COVID-19. Data came from immunoSEQ multiplex PCR; TCRdb stores just in-frame clones and leaves some out. This sample yields about 80,000 clones, of which about four fifths are seen a single time; roughly 4% belongs to the top ten. The material sequenced was peripheral blood. The receptors stem from a middle-aged man with acute or convalescent COVID-19.

The chain employs TRBV6-5 and TRBJ2-1; TRBD2 aligns across 8 bases. V dropped 5 bases and J dropped 3; count of bases not matched to a gene: 6. The CDR3 consists of 15 residues. CDR1 and CDR2 (germline): MNHEY, SVGAGI. Written as DNA, the CDR3 is TGTGCCAGCAGTCCCGGGAGGGGATACTACAATGAGCAGTTCTTC. This translates into CASSPGRGYYNEQFF.

CDR3 region: CASSPLLLAGNTIYF. CDR3 sequence (DNA): TGTGCCAGCAGTCCACTTCTGTTAGCGGGAAACACCATATATTTT. This rearrangement joins TRBV6-5 to TRBJ1-3; no clear D. This CDR3 region has 15 residues. With 5 bases removed from V and 4 bases from J, the gap between germline ends came to 15 bases. Per the germline V gene, CDR1 is MNHEY and CDR2 is SVGAGI.

The CDR3 coding sequence is TGTGCCAGCAGTTACGACAAAGCCTACGAGCAGTACTTC. It yields the protein CASSYDKAYEQYF. The chain recombines TRBV6-6 with TRBJ2-7; D ambiguous. This CDR3 comprises 13 residues. V lost 2 bases, J lost 2 bases, and 7 bases lay in between. In germline, CDR1 is MNHNY, CDR2 SVGAGI (reference sequence).

The chain carries TRBV27 and TRBJ2-5, with 11 bases that match TRBD2. Germline V gives CDR1 MNHEY, CDR2 SMNVEV (reference sequence). The J segment lost 5 bases and the V segment lost 6 bases, leaving 11 bases of the junction unmatched. The CDR3 is made up of 16 amino acids. The CDR3 DNA reads TGTGCCAGCAGGATAAAAACTAGCGGGGGAGCGGAGACCCAGTACTTC. Translated: CASRIKTSGGAETQYF.

The chain links TRBV19 to TRBJ1-2; 7 bases agree with TRBD1. V was pared by 5 bases and J by 5 bases, with 5 bases of the junction left unmatched. The length of the CDR3 is 13 residues. The germline V gene encodes CDR1 LNHDA and CDR2 SQIVND (reference sequence). CDR3 sequence reads: CASSLGTAYGYTF. For the CDR3, the DNA is TGTGCCAGTAGTCTGGGGACAGCTTATGGCTACACCTTC.